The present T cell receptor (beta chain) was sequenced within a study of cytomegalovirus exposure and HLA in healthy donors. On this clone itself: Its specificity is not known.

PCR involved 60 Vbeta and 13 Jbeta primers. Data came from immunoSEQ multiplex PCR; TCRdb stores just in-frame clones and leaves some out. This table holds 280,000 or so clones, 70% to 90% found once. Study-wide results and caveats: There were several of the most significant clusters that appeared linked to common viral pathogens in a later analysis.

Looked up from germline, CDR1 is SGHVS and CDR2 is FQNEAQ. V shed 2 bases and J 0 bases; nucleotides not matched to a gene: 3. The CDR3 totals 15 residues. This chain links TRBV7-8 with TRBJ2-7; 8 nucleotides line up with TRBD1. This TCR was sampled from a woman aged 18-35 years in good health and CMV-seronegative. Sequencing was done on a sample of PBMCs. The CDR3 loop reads CASSLRGQGSYEQYF. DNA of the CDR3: TGTGCCAGCAGCTTAAGAGGACAGGGCTCCTACGAGCAGTACTTC.